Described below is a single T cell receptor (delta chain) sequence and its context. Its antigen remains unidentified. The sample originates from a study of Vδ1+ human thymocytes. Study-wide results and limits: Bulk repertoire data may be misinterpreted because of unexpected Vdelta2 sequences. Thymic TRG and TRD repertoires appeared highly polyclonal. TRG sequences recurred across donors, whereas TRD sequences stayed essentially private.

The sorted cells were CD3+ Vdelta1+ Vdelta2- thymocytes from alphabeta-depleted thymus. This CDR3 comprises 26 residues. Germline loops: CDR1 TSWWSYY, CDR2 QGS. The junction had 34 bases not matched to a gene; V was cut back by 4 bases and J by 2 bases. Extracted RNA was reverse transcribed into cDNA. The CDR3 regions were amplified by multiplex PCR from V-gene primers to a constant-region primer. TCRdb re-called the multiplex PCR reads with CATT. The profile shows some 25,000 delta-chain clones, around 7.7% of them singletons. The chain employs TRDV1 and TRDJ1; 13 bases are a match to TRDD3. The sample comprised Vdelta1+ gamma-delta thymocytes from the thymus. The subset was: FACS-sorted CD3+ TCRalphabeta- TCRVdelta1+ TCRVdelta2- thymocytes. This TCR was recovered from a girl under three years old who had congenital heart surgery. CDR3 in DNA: TGTGCTCTTGGGGGGATGACTTATCTCCTCGGCCTAGCGAGGTACTGGGGGATACGCGGGACCGATAAACTCATCTTT. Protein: CALGGMTYLLGLARYWGIRGTDKLIF.